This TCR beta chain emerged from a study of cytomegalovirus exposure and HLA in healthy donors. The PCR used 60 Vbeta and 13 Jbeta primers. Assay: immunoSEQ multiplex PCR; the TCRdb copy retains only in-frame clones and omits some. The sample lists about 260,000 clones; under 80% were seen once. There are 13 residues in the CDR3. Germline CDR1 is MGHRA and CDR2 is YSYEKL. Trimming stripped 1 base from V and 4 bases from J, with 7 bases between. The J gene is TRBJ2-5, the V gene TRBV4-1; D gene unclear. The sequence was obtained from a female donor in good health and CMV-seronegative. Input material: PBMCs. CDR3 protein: CASSQVAGETQYF. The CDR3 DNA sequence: TGCGCCAGCAGCCAAGTTGCAGGAGAGACCCAGTACTTC.